Shown below are 7 T cell receptor beta chains from a single sample sequenced in a study of blood T cell repertoires in COVID-19. Measured with immunoSEQ multiplex PCR; TCRdb has only the in-frame clones, and not every one. The repertoire includes tens of thousands of clones, around 90% of them detected once, and 3% sits in the top ten. The specimen sequenced was peripheral blood. The receptors come from a woman aged 50 to 65 with active or convalescent COVID-19.

The chain joins TRBV5-6 to TRBJ1-1, with D unresolved. The V and J ends lost 2 bases and 0 bases respectively, with 8 bases between them. The CDR3 consists of 14 residues. The germline V gene has CDR1 SGHDT and CDR2 YYEEEE. In DNA form, the CDR3 reads TGTGCCAGCAGCTTCCGTTCGGTGAACACTGAAGCTTTCTTT. Its protein product is CASSFRSVNTEAFF.

This clone was detected once. CDR3 nucleotides: TGTGCCAGCAGTGGGGCCCCGGCCGGTAATGAGCAGTTCTTC. Its protein product is CASSGAPAGNEQFF. The chain uses TRBV6-2 or TRBV6-3 and TRBJ2-1; the D gene is possibly TRBD1 (5 bases). V was clipped by 5 bases and J by 7 bases, with 15 bases between them. Germline lookup yields CDR1 MNHEY and CDR2 SVGEGT. The CDR3 is 14 amino acids.

This clone was seen a single time. The chain joins TRBV6-5 to TRBJ1-1, with 10 nucleotides matching TRBD1. The germline V gene has CDR1 MNHEY and CDR2 SVGAGI. Trimming took 7 bases from V and 5 from J; bases not matched to a gene: 4. The CDR3 has 13 amino acids. The CDR3 DNA reads as TGTGCCAGCATCGACAGGGGGCATACTGAAGCTTTCTTT. Translated, it gives CASIDRGHTEAFF.

The genes are TRBV29-1 and TRBJ1-2; tentatively, D is TRBD1 (5 bases). Germline V gives CDR1 SQVTM, CDR2 ANQGSEA. The CDR3 runs 15 residues. V lost 2 bases to trimming and J lost 8 bases, with 21 bases between them. CDR3 in amino acids: CSVEMESPGRGGYTF. The CDR3 region has the DNA TGCAGCGTTGAAATGGAAAGTCCCGGGAGGGGCGGCTACACCTTC.

A note on this clone: Additional DNA sequences in this sample encode the identical CDR3. This rearrangement joins TRBV5-1 to TRBJ1-6, with D maybe TRBD1 (5 bases). The CDR3 contains 15 residues. The germline V gene encodes CDR1 SGHRS and CDR2 YFSETQ. Trimming stripped 0 bases from V and 7 bases from J, with 11 bases between. The CDR3 region is CASSLAPGRNSPLHF. CDR3 nucleotides: TGCGCCAGCAGCTTGGCCCCAGGGCGGAATTCACCCCTCCACTTT.

The chain uses TRBV11-3 and TRBJ1-1, with D possibly TRBD1 on 6 matching bases. V dropped 5 bases and J dropped 1 base, with 8 bases sitting between them. The CDR3 length is 13 residues. Looked up from germline, CDR1 is SGHNT and CDR2 is YENEEA. CDR3 DNA sequence: TGTGCCAGCAGCCCCAGGGGGAACACTGAAGCTTTCTTT. Protein product: CASSPRGNTEAFF.

V is TRBV19 and J is TRBJ1-2; tentative D call: TRBD1 (5 bases). The CDR3 spans 15 residues. Germline CDR1 LNHDA, CDR2 SQIVND (reference sequence). V lost 0 bases, J lost 1 base, and 9 bases lay in between. Here the CDR3 reads CASSIERGRNYGYTF. The CDR3 coding sequence is TGTGCCAGTAGTATAGAAAGGGGCCGTAACTATGGCTACACCTTC.